This paragraph covers one TCR beta chain sequence. The antigen is unknown. CDR3 length equals 13 residues. Trimming left V 4 bases short and J 6 bases short, with 13 bases between. Germline CDR1 and CDR2: SQVTM and ANQGSEA. The sample is drawn from a study of T-cell reconstitution after alpha-beta-depleted transplantation in children. As it was prepared, the TCRbeta library received unique molecular identifiers. One entry per CDR3 protein results from TCRdb running MiXCR on the PCR reads. The repertoire includes 90,000 to 100,000 distinct CDR3 sequences, about 22% of them detected once, and about a fifth sits in the top ten. Study results and limitations: It was newly produced T cells that mostly accounted for T-cell counts and diversity one year after transplant. High day-60 TCRbeta diversity in some patients came from surviving recipient T cells and thymic progenitors. As was reported, about two months after transplant, alpha-beta T cells came from several hundred expanded graft clones.

The sequence was obtained from a boy younger than 10 with acute lymphoblastic leukemia, due to receive a stem cell transplant. This material consisted of PBMCs, taken before TCRalphabeta/CD19-depleted stem cell transplant. This chain connects TRBV29-1 to TRBJ1-5; TRBD1 is a possible D gene (6 bases). In nucleotides, the CDR3 is TGCAGCGTTGGACAGGTGACGGGTCAGCCCCAGCATTTT. Amino acid sequence: CSVGQVTGQPQHF.